One and the same sample provided the 20 T cell receptor beta chains below, sequenced in a study of tumor and adjacent non-tumor tissue in lung cancer. The library came from three nested PCR rounds adapted from ARM-PCR protocols. TCRdb re-analysed the multiplex PCR reads in MiXCR, keeping a single row per CDR3 protein. In the table there are 60,000 to 85,000 distinct CDR3 sequences, roughly 80% of which are singletons. No cell sorting was done before RNA was extracted from the tissue. Sequencing was performed on lung tumor tissue. The receptors originated from a woman aged 45-60 years with non-small cell lung cancer.

Concerning this clonotype: The CDR3 does not close with the conserved phenylalanine or tryptophan, likely indicating a read error. This chain uses TRBV6-2 or TRBV6-3 with TRBJ2-1; TRBD1 matches at 8 bases. From germline, CDR1 is MNHEY and CDR2 SVGEGT. CDR3 length equals 14 residues. This chain's CDR3 is CASNLQGEYKEQFS. In DNA form, the CDR3 reads TGTGCCAGCAACCTACAGGGGGAATACAAAGAGCAGTTCTCC.

As to this clonotype: Just one base apart from a much larger clone, this may be a read error. J is TRBJ1-1 and V is TRBV14; D might be TRBD1 (6 bases). CDR1 SGHDN and CDR2 FVKESK come from the germline V gene. V was clipped by 8 bases and J by 5 bases, with 21 bases between them. This CDR3 is built from 15 residues. CDR3 sequence (DNA): TGTGCCAGCTACATACAGGGTAGTAAGAAGACTGAAGCTTTCTTT. Its translation: CASYIQGSKKTEAFF.

The V gene is TRBV30, the J gene TRBJ2-2; perhaps TRBD1 as D (5 bases). V was shortened by 2 bases and J by 6 bases, with 10 bases between the two germline ends. The CDR3 has 13 amino acids. Germline CDR1 is GTSNPN and CDR2 is SVGIG (reference sequence). The DNA of the CDR3 is TGTGCCTGGAGTTTTCTAGGGGCCGGGGAGCTGTTTTTT. Translated, it gives CAWSFLGAGELFF.

On this clonotype: The junction does not match germline at one end; this may be a read error. The J gene is TRBJ2-1, the V gene TRBV20-1; D gene ambiguous. This CDR3 spans 14 amino acids. Germline lookup yields CDR1 DFQATT and CDR2 SNEGSKA (reference sequence). The CDR3 coding sequence is TGCAGTGCTAGAGATGGGGAAGTAAGTAATGAGCAGTCCTTC. Its translation is CSARDGEVSNEQSF.

In regard to this clonotype: This may be a read error: a much more frequent sequence differs by one nucleotide. V usage is TRBV6-2 or TRBV6-3 and J usage is TRBJ2-2, with TRBD2 matching 13 bases. Germline V lookup: CDR1 MNHEY, CDR2 SVGEGT. The CDR3 spans 17 residues. CDR3 sequence: CVSSTGTSGVDTGELFF. The CDR3 coding sequence is TGTGTCAGCAGTACGGGGACTAGCGGGGTGGACACCGGGGAGCTGTTTTTT.

As concerns this clonotype: Relative to the germline gene, one junction end is altered; a read error may explain this. The chain employs TRBV29-1 and TRBJ2-1; no clear D gene. CDR1 is SQVTM and CDR2 is ANQGSEA in the germline V gene. There are 13 residues in the CDR3. Here the CDR3 DNA reads TGCAGGGTTGCTTTAGCATCCTACAATGAGCAGTTCTTC. Translated: CRVALASYNEQFF.

Remarks on this clonotype: At one of its ends the junction is not consistent with the germline gene, which may arise from a read error. The chain uses TRBV6-1 and TRBJ2-2; 11 bases line up with TRBD2. The V gene's germline CDR1 is MNHNS and CDR2 SASEGT. The CDR3 has 18 residues. The CDR3 coding sequence is TGTGCCAGCAGTGAGAGGGTTAGCGGGAGGGAGGACACCGGGGAGCTTTATTTT. Protein sequence: CASSERVSGREDTGELYF.

Comment on this clonotype: One end of the junction varies from germline; a read error may be responsible. This rearrangement joins TRBV6-1 to TRBJ2-3, with 8 nucleotides matching TRBD2. The germline CDR1 and CDR2 sequences are MNHNS and SASEGT. The CDR3 loop spans 15 amino acids. CDR3 in amino acids: CTSSVSSGNTDTQYF. CDR3 sequence (DNA): TGTACCAGCAGTGTTAGTAGCGGGAATACAGATACGCAGTATTTT.

On this clonotype: Relative to the germline gene, one junction end is altered; a read error may explain this. This chain joins TRBV5-4 and TRBJ2-2, with a tentative D call TRBD2 (6 bases). Germline CDR1 and CDR2: SGHNT and YYREEE (reference sequence). This CDR3 is built from 15 residues. The CDR3 coding sequence is TGTACCAGCAGCGCGGGGACCGAGGGTAGGGGGGAGCTGTTTTTT. Its protein product is CTSSAGTEGRGELFF.

The chain has TRBV5-4 and TRBJ1-4; TRBD1 aligns across 9 bases. Germline V gene sequence: CDR1 SGHNT, CDR2 YYREEE (reference sequence). J was trimmed by 5 bases and V by 9 bases; bases with no gene match: 11. This CDR3 is built from 15 residues. CDR3 sequence reads: CAIITNRGLNEKLFF. Here the CDR3 DNA reads TGTGCCATCATCACAAACAGGGGGCTGAATGAAAAACTGTTTTTT.

The rearrangement uses TRBV6-1 and TRBJ2-3; TRBD2 is a possible D gene (6 bases). CDR3 length: 15 amino acids. Trimming shortened V by 4 bases and J by 3 bases, and 14 bases separated the two germline ends. CDR1 and CDR2 from the germline V gene are MNHNS and SASEGT. As DNA, the CDR3 is TGTGCCAGCAGTGTTATTAACGGGAGTACAGATACGCAGTATTTT. This codes for CASSVINGSTDTQYF.

Regarding this clonotype: Sequence at one end of the junction differs from germline and may be a read error. The rearrangement links TRBV7-2 to TRBJ2-7; 10 bases fit TRBD2. The CDR3 covers 15 residues. Germline V gene sequence: CDR1 SGHTA, CDR2 FQGNSA. The CDR3 sequence: CASSYLAGGHYEQYF. CDR3 DNA sequence: TGTGCCAGTAGCTACTTAGCGGGAGGACACTACGAGCAGTACTTC.

Of note for this clonotype: Sequence at one end of the junction differs from germline and may be a read error. CDR3 amino acids: CRVDKETASEAFF. CDR3 in DNA: TGCAGGGTTGACAAAGAGACAGCTAGTGAAGCTTTCTTT. The rearrangement links TRBV29-1 to TRBJ1-1; D perhaps matches TRBD1 (5 bases). CDR3 length: 13 amino acids. The germline V gene encodes CDR1 SQVTM and CDR2 ANQGSEA.

Notes on this clonotype: Given the absence of the conserved phenylalanine or tryptophan at the CDR3 end, a read error is likely. The DNA is left out, because the CDR3 cannot be placed on it with certainty; the CDR3 is given as TCRdb lists it. The chain uses TRBV6-6 and TRBJ2-1. The CDR3 spans 12 residues, counting both ends. Germline V lookup: CDR1 MNHNY, CDR2 SVGAGI (reference sequence). The chain's CDR3 is CASSYTTGIGVL.

V gene TRBV12-3 or TRBV12-4 combines with J gene TRBJ2-1, with D possibly being TRBD1 or TRBD2 (5 bases each). CDR3 length: 16 amino acids. V was cut by 5 bases and J by 6 bases, with 20 bases left in between. The DNA for the CDR3 is TGTGCCAGCAGTCGGGGCGTGATAGGGTTATTCAATGAGCAGTTCTTC. This translates into CASSRGVIGLFNEQFF.

This sequence joins TRBV27 and TRBJ2-1; 9 positions match TRBD1. The V gene end was trimmed by 3 bases and the J gene end by 8 bases; junction bases not matched to a gene: 8. Germline V gene sequence: CDR1 MNHEY, CDR2 SMNVEV (reference sequence). This CDR3 has 15 residues. CDR3: CASSFTGGLLDEQFF. DNA for the CDR3: TGTGCCAGCAGTTTTACAGGGGGCCTCTTGGATGAGCAGTTCTTC.

To note about this clonotype: The CDR3 does not end in the conserved phenylalanine or tryptophan, so this is likely a read error. The chain employs TRBV4-3 and TRBJ2-6; D is perhaps TRBD2 (5 bases). The CDR3 extends over 16 amino acids. Germline lookup yields CDR1 LGHNA and CDR2 YSLEER. This CDR3 reads CASSQETTSGANVLTS. CDR3 DNA sequence: TGCGCCAGCAGTCAAGAGACTACCTCTGGGGCCAACGTCCTGACTTCC.

A remark on this clonotype: Relative to the germline gene, one junction end is altered; a read error may explain this. V is TRBV20-1 and J is TRBJ2-2; the D gene is possibly TRBD2 (5 bases). Germline CDR1 reads DFQATT; CDR2 reads SNEGSKA (reference sequence). CDR3 length equals 13 residues. The CDR3 spells CSAAVGITGELFF. The CDR3 coding sequence is TGCAGTGCCGCCGTGGGGATCACCGGGGAGCTGTTCTTT.

Points on this clonotype: A much larger clone sits a single nucleotide away, making a read error possible. The gene calls are TRBV7-9 and TRBJ1-4, with TRBD1 matching 10 bases. CDR3 length: 14 amino acids. Germline CDR1 SEHNR, CDR2 FQNEAQ (reference sequence). CDR3 bases: TGTGCCAGCAGCCAGGGACAGGGGCGCGAAAAACTGTCTTTT. Protein product: CASSQGQGREKLSF.

Notes on this clonotype: The junction departs from the called germline gene at one end, perhaps through a read error. This chain connects TRBV28 to TRBJ1-6; D gene unclear. Germline CDR1 MDHEN, CDR2 SYDVKM. CDR3 length: 15 residues. The chain's CDR3 is CASSLYAWRRSLLHF. The CDR3 DNA is TGTGCCAGCAGTTTATACGCCTGGAGACGTTCACTCCTCCACTTT.